The 15 T cell receptor beta chains below were found in one sample sequenced in a study of tumor-infiltrating lymphocytes in primary liver carcinoma. With a constant-region primer, TCR beta cDNA was made from approximately 450 ng of total RNA. Generation of the TCR beta libraries relied on three nested multiplex PCR rounds using slightly modified ARM-PCR. A C-beta reverse primer was combined with TRBV1-TRBV30 forward primers in the first two PCR rounds, and each round had 10 cycles. One entry per CDR3 protein results from TCRdb running MiXCR on the multiplex PCR reads. The repertoire holds almost 55,000 distinct CDR3 sequences, with about 80% as singletons. Both RNA and DNA were isolated together from around 18-30 mg of bulk tissue that had not been sorted. The sequenced material came from liver tumor tissue from sampling region 2. Stated subset: tumor region T2, inferior pole. The receptor set was obtained from a man aged 35 to 55 with primary liver carcinoma and hepatitis B virus infection.

Details on this clonotype: The junction departs from germline at one end; a sequencing error may be responsible. The gene calls are TRBV11-2 and TRBJ2-7, with D possibly called TRBD1 or TRBD2 (6 bases each). The CDR3 sequence is 22 residues long. The germline gives CDR1 SGHAT, CDR2 FQNNGV. The CDR3 sequence: CASGLGSEDPGGPPYFFYEQYF. CDR3 in DNA: TGTGCCAGCGGCTTAGGTTCGGAGGATCCCGGGGGCCCACCTTATTTTTTCTACGAGCAGTACTTC.

This clonotype was detected a few times. The rearrangement joins TRBV28 to TRBJ2-3, with TRBD2 matching 9 bases. Trimming removed 2 bases from V and 14 bases from J; junction bases left unmatched: 11. The CDR3 covers 14 residues. CDR1 and CDR2 from the germline V gene are MDHEN and SYDVKM. CDR3 loop: CASSLGREGHIAYF. The CDR3 coding sequence is TGTGCCAGCAGTTTAGGGCGGGAGGGACATATAGCGTATTTT.

In its sample, this clonotype was seen many times. The chain uses TRBV6-2 or TRBV6-3 and TRBJ2-6; weak D call: TRBD1 (5 bases). The CDR3 has 16 residues. Germline CDR1 reads MNHEY; CDR2 reads SVGEGT. V gave up 4 bases and J gave up 2 bases, with 12 bases separating them. CDR3 residues: CASSLGQGTGANVLTF. CDR3 DNA sequence: TGTGCCAGCAGTTTAGGTCAGGGAACTGGGGCCAACGTCCTGACTTTC.

Details on this clonotype: A much larger clone sits a single nucleotide away, making a read error possible. The chain joins TRBV6-5 to TRBJ2-7, with D perhaps given as TRBD1 or TRBD2 (6 bases each). V was pared by 7 bases and J by 5 bases, with 24 bases between. The CDR3 is 16 residues long. CDR1 is MNHEY, CDR2 SVGAGI, per germline. The CDR3 DNA follows: TGTGCCAGCACCTCCCTCGGGGCCGGGGGCGGGCACGAGCAGTACTTC. It codes for CASTSLGAGGGHEQYF.

Concerning this clonotype: A much larger clone differs from this one at a single base, so this may be a read error. The chain employs TRBV7-9 and TRBJ2-6; 7 nucleotides align to TRBD1. Unmatched junction bases numbered 7, after V lost 5 bases and J lost 0 bases. The CDR3 spans 17 residues. The V gene's germline CDR1 is SEHNR and CDR2 FQNEAQ (reference sequence). The CDR3 region is CASSTGTVPSGANVLTF. CDR3 in DNA: TGTGCCAGCAGCACCGGGACAGTCCCCTCTGGGGCCAACGTCCTGACTTTC.

The CDR3 sequence: CASRSRTDGDSYEQYF. Here the CDR3 DNA reads TGTGCCAGCCGTTCCCGCACGGACGGGGACTCCTACGAGCAGTACTTC. The V and J genes are TRBV6-6 and TRBJ2-7; D is perhaps TRBD2 (5 bases). V lost 8 bases and J lost 0, with 20 bases in between. CDR1 and CDR2 from the germline V gene are MNHNY and SVGAGI (reference sequence). This CDR3 region has 16 residues.

As regards this clonotype: The germline gene is not matched at one end of the junction; a read error may be the cause. This rearrangement joins TRBV6-1 to TRBJ2-3; perhaps TRBD2 as D (5 bases). This CDR3 comprises 16 residues. Germline loops: CDR1 MNHNS, CDR2 SASEGT. The CDR3 loop is CDSSQLACLTTDKQYF. The CDR3 DNA is TGTGACAGCAGTCAATTAGCGTGTTTAACCACAGATAAGCAATATTTT.

The chain couples TRBV5-8 to TRBJ2-3; TRBD2 might be the D (5 bases). This CDR3 is built from 12 residues. CDR1 and CDR2 from the germline V gene are SGHTS and YDEGEE. With 5 bases removed from V and 6 bases from J, the gap between germline ends came to 10 bases. The DNA for the CDR3 is TGTGCCAGCAGTCCACTAGGCGATACGCAGTATTTT. This encodes CASSPLGDTQYF.

V is TRBV11-1 and J is TRBJ2-7; TRBD1 matches 8 bases. Germline CDR1 SGHAT, CDR2 FQDESV (reference sequence). V lost 5 bases to trimming and J lost 7 bases; unmatched junction nucleotides: 13. This CDR3 has 15 amino acids. CDR3 sequence reads: CASSRGQGIIGEQYF. CDR3 DNA: TGTGCCAGCAGCCGTGGACAGGGAATAATTGGTGAGCAGTACTTC.

In regard to this clonotype: In this CDR3 the conserved last residue, phenylalanine or tryptophan, is missing, so a read error is likely. V gene TRBV18 combines with J gene TRBJ2-1, with 7 bases fitting TRBD1. Trimming at V came to 4 bases and at J to 2 bases, leaving 5 bases not matched to a gene. This CDR3 spans 15 amino acids. CDR1 and CDR2 from the germline V gene are KGHSH and LQKENI. The CDR3 loop is CASSLTGTAYNEQFL. CDR3 bases: TGTGCCAGCTCACTAACCGGGACAGCCTACAATGAGCAGTTCCTC.

As regards this clonotype: Its ends do not fully match the called genes, so a read error is possible. V and J are TRBV6-5 and TRBJ2-3; no firm D call. The CDR3 is made up of 17 amino acids. Germline V gene data show CDR1 as MNHEY and CDR2 as SVGAGI. CDR3 sequence (DNA): TGTGCCAGCAATTACTCCCCGCTTGCGACTAGCACAGATACGCAGTATTTT. Encoded protein: CASNYSPLATSTDTQYF.

Points on this clonotype: As the CDR3 is not closed by the conserved phenylalanine or tryptophan, this likely results from a read error. For the CDR3, the DNA is TGTGCCAGCATCTTAGGGCTAGCGGCCTCCACCTACGAGCAGTACCTC. Translating it yields CASILGLAASTYEQYL. The V gene is TRBV7-9, the J gene TRBJ2-7, with TRBD2 identical over 7 bases. CDR3 length: 16 residues. CDR1 is SEHNR, CDR2 FQNEAQ, per germline (reference sequence).

Comment on this clonotype: A read error may explain this, as a much larger clone is one base away. The gene calls are TRBV30 and TRBJ2-7; D possibly corresponds to TRBD2 (5 bases). The CDR3 extends over 14 amino acids. Germline-derived CDR1 and CDR2 are GTSNPN and SVGIG (reference sequence). Trimming took off 0 bases at V and 7 bases at J, with 16 bases between the two ends. The CDR3 loop reads CAWSVVGSWEEQYF. The CDR3 DNA is TGTGCCTGGAGTGTGGTGGGGTCTTGGGAGGAGCAGTACTTC. Full variable domain (outside the CDR3, taken from reference TRBV30 and TRBJ2-7): SQTIHQWPATLVQPVGSPLSLECTVEGTSNPNLYWYRQAAGRGLQLLFYSVGIGQISSEVPQNLSASRPQDRQFILSSKKLLLSDSGFYLCAWSVVGSWEEQYFGPGTRLTVT.

This chain connects TRBV29-1 to TRBJ2-3, with TRBD1 identical over 7 bases. This CDR3 comprises 14 residues. Germline values: CDR1 SQVTM, CDR2 ANQGSEA. V dropped 4 bases and J dropped 8; count of bases not matched to a gene: 12. CDR3 bases: TGCAGCGTTGTGACCGGGACAGTGCTAGGTACGCAGTATTTT. The encoded protein is CSVVTGTVLGTQYF.

About this clonotype: At one end the junction does not follow the germline gene, possibly because of a read error. The chain employs TRBV14 and TRBJ2-2; 7 nucleotides align to TRBD1. Germline CDR1 reads SGHDN; CDR2 reads FVKESK. CDR3 length: 15 residues. In DNA form, the CDR3 reads TGTGCCAGCAGCACCACAGGGGCTTCGGCCAGGGAGCCGTTTTTT. Translating it yields CASSTTGASAREPFF.